The next 17 T cell receptor beta chains were all read from a single sample in a study of shared clonotypes between healthy human individuals (TCRdb year 2020). The method behind the library was the immunoSEQ multiplex PCR assay. TCRdb mirrors the immuneACCESS table, restricted to in-frame sequences. Some clones are absent from its copies; in checked studies, under half trace to an unresolved V gene, and the reason for the others is unknown. This sample comprises approximately 940,000 clones, 76% of them detected only once. The ten top clones hold approximately 1.5% of the sample. What was sequenced was memory CD4+ T cells sorted from blood. The cell subset or site label corresponds to: CD45RA-negative fraction. The receptors were sampled from a man younger than 30 in good health.

The chain couples TRBV4-1 to TRBJ2-7, with D possibly matching TRBD2 (5 bases). V shed 3 bases and J shed 5 bases, with 20 bases lying between them. Germline V gene sequence: CDR1 MGHRA, CDR2 YSYEKL. The CDR3 has 16 amino acids. The CDR3 here is CASSQVDLIASHEQYF. In DNA, the CDR3 is TGCGCCAGCAGCCAGGTAGACTTGATAGCGTCTCACGAGCAGTACTTC.

This clone has only a few counts. This same CDR3 is encoded by further DNA sequences in the sample. The chain uses TRBV5-8 and TRBJ1-1; D possibly corresponds to TRBD1 (5 bases). This CDR3 contains 14 residues. Germline CDR1 SGHTS, CDR2 YDEGEE. The germline V and J ends were trimmed by 0 bases and 2 bases, with 8 bases remaining between them. As DNA, the CDR3 is TGTGCCAGCAGCTTGGAACAGGTAAACACTGAAGCTTTCTTT. It encodes CASSLEQVNTEAFF.

V usage is TRBV5-4 and J usage is TRBJ2-3; the D is unclear. The CDR3 spans 13 residues. V was pared by 4 bases and J by 2 bases, with 8 bases between. Germline lookup yields CDR1 SGHNT and CDR2 YYREEE (reference sequence). The CDR3 DNA follows: TGTGCCAGCAGCACCCGACCCACAGATACGCAGTATTTT. It encodes CASSTRPTDTQYF.

The J gene is TRBJ1-5, the V gene TRBV18; maybe TRBD1 (5 bases). The CDR3 length is 14 residues. Trimming pared 5 bases from V and 6 bases from J, leaving 14 bases between. From germline, CDR1 is KGHSH and CDR2 LQKENI. The CDR3 bases are TGTGCCAGCTCAGGGACGGGGGACGCTCAGCCCCAGCATTTT. This sequence encodes CASSGTGDAQPQHF.

The chain carries TRBV10-1 and TRBJ2-7; 9 bases are a match to TRBD1. CDR3 size: 15 residues. The J segment lost 7 bases and the V segment lost 6 bases, leaving 13 bases of the junction unmatched. CDR1 is WNHNN and CDR2 is SYGVQD in the germline V gene (reference sequence). The CDR3 sequence: CASRGGQGTSCEQYF. DNA of the CDR3: TGCGCCAGCAGGGGGGGACAGGGCACTTCCTGTGAGCAGTACTTC.

As regards this clone: A junction end diverges from the germline sequence, so it may reflect a read error. The chain recombines TRBV7-7 with TRBJ2-1; 10 bases align to TRBD1. The CDR3 totals 15 residues. Germline CDR1 is SSHAT and CDR2 is FNYEAQ (reference sequence). The CDR3 sequence: CASKSGTGENNEQFF. CDR3 DNA sequence: TGTGCTAGCAAGTCGGGGACAGGGGAAAACAATGAGCAGTTCTTC.

This clone occurred once. CDR3 in DNA: TGTGCCTGGAGGACAGGGAAAGGCACCGGGGAGCTGTTTTTT. Its protein product is CAWRTGKGTGELFF. J is TRBJ2-2 and V is TRBV30, with 7 bases identical to TRBD1. The V segment lost 3 bases and the J segment 4 bases; nucleotides outside the gene matches: 5. There are 14 residues in the CDR3. CDR1 is GTSNPN, CDR2 SVGIG, per germline (reference sequence).

This clone has just a few counts. The CDR3 here is CASSPTGAGGTGNTIYF. The DNA for the CDR3 is TGCGCCAGCAGCCCTACAGGGGCCGGAGGAACTGGAAACACCATATATTTT. The chain joins TRBV5-1 to TRBJ1-3; 7 bases align to TRBD1. Trimming took 4 bases from V and 2 from J; bases not matched to a gene: 12. This CDR3 is 17 amino acids long. CDR1 is SGHRS and CDR2 is YFSETQ in the germline V gene.

Concerning this clone: The sample has other DNA sequences that encode this CDR3 too. The rearrangement uses TRBV2 and TRBJ2-7; TRBD1 aligns across 8 bases. The CDR3 is 14 amino acids. Germline V gene data show CDR1 as SNHLY and CDR2 as FYNNEI. V trimming: 6 bases; J trimming: 0 bases; junction bases outside the gene matches: 4. CDR3 DNA: TGTGCCAGCAGCAGGGACAGGAGCTCCTACGAGCAGTACTTC. Translation gives CASSRDRSSYEQYF.

The V and J genes are TRBV7-3 and TRBJ2-1, with 10 bases lining up with TRBD1. The CDR3 has 15 residues. The V gene's germline CDR1 is SGHTA and CDR2 FQGTGA. Trimming removed 5 bases from V and 6 bases from J; junction bases left unmatched: 7. In DNA form, the CDR3 reads TGTGCCAGCAGCAAGGACAGGGGGATTGTCAATGAGCAGTTCTTC. Translating it yields CASSKDRGIVNEQFF.

This clone occurred a few times. The V and J genes are TRBV30 and TRBJ1-1; D unclear. The CDR3 length is 14 residues. With 3 bases removed from V and 0 bases from J, the gap between germline ends came to 11 bases. Germline CDR1 and CDR2: GTSNPN and SVGIG (reference sequence). CDR3 DNA sequence: TGTGCCTGGAGAAAGGTGAACATGAACACTGAAGCTTTCTTT. This translates into CAWRKVNMNTEAFF.

This chain links TRBV7-9 with TRBJ1-4; D may be TRBD1 (6 bases). Per germline, CDR1 SEHNR and CDR2 FQNEAQ (reference sequence). Trimming removed 7 bases from V and 0 bases from J, with 15 bases in between. The CDR3 is 16 amino acids. The CDR3 here is CASTLGQLATNEKLFF. DNA of the CDR3: TGTGCCAGCACCCTAGGACAGCTTGCAACTAATGAAAAACTGTTTTTT.

V is TRBV7-2 and J is TRBJ1-1; TRBD1 might be the D (5 bases). Per the germline V gene, CDR1 is SGHTA and CDR2 is FQGNSA. V was pared by 1 base and J by 5 bases, with 11 bases between. CDR3 length: 14 amino acids. The DNA of the CDR3 is TGTGCCAGCAGCTTAGGGGGCCGGGGTACTGAAGCTTTCTTT. It codes for CASSLGGRGTEAFF.

The V gene is TRBV4-3, the J gene TRBJ2-2; weak D call: TRBD1 (5 bases). CDR1 is LGHNA and CDR2 is YSLEER in the germline V gene. V dropped 2 bases and J dropped 6 bases, with 7 bases sitting between them. The CDR3 is made up of 13 amino acids. The CDR3 region has the DNA TGCGCCAGCAGCCAAAGGGGATCCGGGGAGCTGTTTTTT. It translates to CASSQRGSGELFF.

This chain connects TRBV6-1 to TRBJ2-5, with 10 bases that match TRBD2. From germline, CDR1 is MNHNS and CDR2 SASEGT. J lost 1 base, V lost 2 bases, and 4 bases had no gene match. The CDR3 extends over 16 amino acids. The CDR3 is CASSERVAGGQETQYF. Written as DNA, the CDR3 is TGTGCCAGCAGTGAAAGGGTAGCGGGGGGCCAAGAGACCCAGTACTTC.

This clone was seen a handful of times. The sample holds other DNA sequences that translate to the same CDR3. This chain connects TRBV10-3 to TRBJ2-7, with D perhaps matching TRBD1 (5 bases). CDR3 size: 13 residues. Germline CDR1 reads ENHRY; CDR2 reads SYGVKD. V was clipped by 3 bases and J by 1 base, with 7 bases between them. The DNA of the CDR3 is TGTGCCATCAGTGACACAGGTTCCTACGAGCAGTACTTC. Its protein product is CAISDTGSYEQYF.

The V and J genes are TRBV5-5 and TRBJ1-6; 8 bases fit TRBD1. The V segment lost 3 bases and the J segment 0 bases; nucleotides outside the gene matches: 5. The CDR3 is 17 residues long. Germline CDR1 and CDR2: SGHKS and YYEKEE (reference sequence). The CDR3 DNA sequence: TGTGCCAGCAGCTCGAGGACAGGGAGCTCCTATAATTCACCCCTCCACTTT. It codes for CASSSRTGSSYNSPLHF.